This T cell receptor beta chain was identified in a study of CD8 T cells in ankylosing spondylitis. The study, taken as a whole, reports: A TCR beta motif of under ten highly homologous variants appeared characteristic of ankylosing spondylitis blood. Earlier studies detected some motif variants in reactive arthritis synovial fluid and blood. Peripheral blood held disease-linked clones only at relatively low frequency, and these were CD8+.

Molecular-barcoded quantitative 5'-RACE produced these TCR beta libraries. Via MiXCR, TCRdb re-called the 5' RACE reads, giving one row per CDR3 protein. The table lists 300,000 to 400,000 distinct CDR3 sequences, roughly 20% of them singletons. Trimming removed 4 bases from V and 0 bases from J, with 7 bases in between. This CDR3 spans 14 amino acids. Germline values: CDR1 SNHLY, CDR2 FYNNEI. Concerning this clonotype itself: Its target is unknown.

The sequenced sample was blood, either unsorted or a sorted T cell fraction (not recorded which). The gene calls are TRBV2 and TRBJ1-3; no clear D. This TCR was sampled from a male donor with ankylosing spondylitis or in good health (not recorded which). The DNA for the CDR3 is TGTGCCAGCAGTGGTAGCGTCTCTGGAAACACCATATATTTT. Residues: CASSGSVSGNTIYF.